Following are 10 T cell receptor beta chains from one sample sequenced in a study of CD4 T cells in relation to SARS-CoV-2 and coronaviruses (dated by TCRdb to about 2021). The library was generated by the immunoSEQ multiplex PCR assay. TCRdb limited this immuneACCESS table to in-frame rearrangements with V and J called. A share of clones is missing; checked studies link under half to unresolved V genes, and the rest is unexplained. The sample table lists about 26,000 clones, about 76% of them with a count of one. The ten largest clonotypes hold about 10% of the sample. CD4+ T cells from unexposed donors were collected before the COVID-19 pandemic (2011-2018). Following 10 days of culture, the EasySep CD4+ T cell isolation kit was used to isolate CD4+ T cells. No antigen has been assigned to these receptors. The material sequenced was CD4+ T cells from PBMCs, cultured in vitro. Every receptor here comes from a human donor in good health.

The chain couples TRBV5-1 to TRBJ1-3, with D possibly matching TRBD1 (6 bases). The CDR3 runs to 15 residues. Germline assignment: CDR1 SGHRS and CDR2 YFSETQ. The V end lost 5 bases, the J end lost 7 bases, and 19 bases lay between the germline ends. The DNA of the CDR3 is TGCGCCAGCAGTCTCGAGGGGGGCTGGAGGAACACCATATATTTT. Translation gives CASSLEGGWRNTIYF.

The chain employs TRBV4-3 and TRBJ2-5; either TRBD1 or TRBD2 may supply D (5 bases each). V gave up 0 bases and J gave up 5 bases, with 10 bases separating them. Germline CDR1 is LGHNA and CDR2 is YSLEER. The CDR3 consists of 14 residues. CDR3 sequence: CASSQDWGSETQYF. Here the CDR3 DNA reads TGCGCCAGCAGCCAAGATTGGGGGAGTGAGACCCAGTACTTC.

The chain combines TRBV7-2 with TRBJ2-3; D might be TRBD2 (5 bases). Germline V gives CDR1 SGHTA, CDR2 FQGNSA. The CDR3 has 15 amino acids. Trimming took off 6 bases at V and 2 bases at J, with 15 bases between the two ends. The CDR3 DNA is TGTGCCAGCAGGTTTGCCCCAGCGGACACAGATACGCAGTATTTT. Translating gives CASRFAPADTDTQYF.

Only a few counts were recorded for this clone. This rearrangement joins TRBV19 to TRBJ1-4, with D perhaps TRBD1 (6 bases). Germline CDR1 and CDR2: LNHDA and SQIVND (reference sequence). V gave up 3 bases and J gave up 13 bases, with 12 bases separating them. The length of the CDR3 is 12 residues. The CDR3 nucleotides read TGTGCCAGTAGTATTCAAGGAGGGGGACTGTTTTTT. This translates into CASSIQGGGLFF.

This clone was recorded once. J is TRBJ2-6 and V is TRBV6-2 or TRBV6-3; D perhaps matches TRBD1 (6 bases). The CDR3 runs 17 residues. The germline V and J ends were trimmed by 3 bases and 0 bases, with 12 bases remaining between them. Germline assignment: CDR1 MNHEY and CDR2 SVGEGT. The CDR3 reads CASSYGGSYSGANVLTF. CDR3 sequence (DNA): TGTGCCAGCAGTTATGGGGGCAGCTACTCTGGGGCCAACGTCCTGACTTTC.

V is TRBV3-1 (or the pseudogene TRBV3-2) and J is TRBJ1-6, with D possibly matching TRBD1 (6 bases). CDR3 length: 14 amino acids. Trimming cost V 0 bases and J 10 bases, with 10 bases left between them. Germline lookup yields CDR1 LGHDT and CDR2 YNNKEL (reference sequence). The CDR3 region is CASSQDGQKSPLHF. In nucleotides, the CDR3 is TGTGCCAGCAGCCAAGACGGACAGAAATCACCCCTCCACTTT.

The rearrangement links TRBV7-2 to TRBJ1-1, with 11 positions matching TRBD1. Trimming removed 6 bases from V and 4 bases from J; junction bases left unmatched: 10. Germline-derived CDR1 and CDR2 are SGHTA and FQGNSA. The length of the CDR3 is 16 residues. CDR3 bases: TGTGCCAGCAGTCCGGGACAGGGGGTCGGGGGCACTGAAGCTTTCTTT. This gives the protein CASSPGQGVGGTEAFF. Complete variable domain (other parts from reference TRBV7-2 and TRBJ1-1): GAGVSQSPSNKVTEKGKDVELRCDPISGHTALYWYRQSLGQGLEFLIYFQGNSAPDKSGLPSDRFSAERTGGSVSTLTIQRTQQEDSAVYLCASSPGQGVGGTEAFFGQGTRLTVV.

This clone turned up a few times. V gene TRBV5-1 combines with J gene TRBJ1-1; a weak D match, TRBD1 (5 bases). Germline CDR1 reads SGHRS; CDR2 reads YFSETQ. This CDR3 comprises 14 residues. Trimming cost V 1 base and J 3 bases, with 10 bases left between them. CDR3 DNA sequence: TGCGCCAGCAGCTTGAAAGGGACGGACACTGAAGCTTTCTTT. This translates into CASSLKGTDTEAFF. Using reference TRBV5-1 and TRBJ1-1 for the parts outside the CDR3, the full variable domain is KAGVTQTPRYLIKTRGQQVTLSCSPISGHRSVSWYQQTPGQGLQFLFEYFSETQRNKGNFPGRFSGRQFSNSRSEMNVSTLELGDSALYLCASSLKGTDTEAFFGQGTRLTVV.

This clone occurred a few times. The chain combines TRBV27 with TRBJ2-7; 8 bases align to TRBD1. The germline V gene has CDR1 MNHEY and CDR2 SMNVEV (reference sequence). The ends lost 2 bases at V and 4 bases at J; junction bases unmatched: 7. The CDR3 loop spans 15 amino acids. The CDR3 here is CASSLRTGWEYEQYF. The DNA for the CDR3 is TGTGCCAGCAGTTTAAGGACAGGGTGGGAATACGAGCAGTACTTC.

Here the CDR3 DNA reads TGTGCCAGCCTACAGGGGGCCGGGAACACTGAAGCTTTCTTT. This encodes CASLQGAGNTEAFF. This chain uses TRBV18 with TRBJ1-1, with 9 bases fitting TRBD1. This CDR3 spans 14 amino acids. The germline CDR1 and CDR2 sequences are KGHSH and LQKENI. V lost 8 bases and J lost 1; bases outside the gene matches: 5.